These 19 T cell receptor beta chains were sequenced from one sample in a study of shared clonotypes between healthy human individuals. Cells designated naive CD8 were CD45RO-negative and were positively selected for CCR7, with terminally differentiated effector memory CD45RA+ cells excluded. TCRdb's copy holds only in-frame clones and misses some; the assay was immunoSEQ multiplex PCR. The table has around 700,000 clones, approximately 90% seen once; the top ten hold roughly 22%. What was sequenced was naive CD8+ T cells sorted from blood. The receptor source for this set is a man aged 30-40 years in good health.

The chain employs TRBV30 and TRBJ2-7; 9 bases map to TRBD1. The V and J ends lost 5 bases and 2 bases, in that order; junction bases with no gene match: 1. Looked up from germline, CDR1 is GTSNPN and CDR2 is SVGIG (reference sequence). This CDR3 is built from 12 residues. CDR3 amino acids: CAWGTGTYEQYF. The CDR3 DNA reads as TGTGCCTGGGGGACAGGGACCTACGAGCAGTACTTC.

This chain joins TRBV5-4 and TRBJ2-7; D perhaps matches TRBD2 (6 bases). In germline, CDR1 is SGHNT, CDR2 YYREEE (reference sequence). V was pared by 2 bases and J by 4 bases, with 13 bases between. The CDR3 is 14 residues long. Written as DNA, the CDR3 is TGTGCCAGCAGCTTAGCCGGGACTGGATACGAGCAGTACTTC. Translated, it gives CASSLAGTGYEQYF. The full variable domain, with the rest looked up from reference TRBV5-4 and TRBJ2-7, is ETGVTQSPTHLIKTRGQQVTLRCSSQSGHNTVSWYQQALGQGPQFIFQYYREEENGRGNFPPRFSGLQFPNYSSELNVNALELDDSALYLCASSLAGTGYEQYFGPGTRLTVT.

This chain joins TRBV19 and TRBJ1-1, with D tentatively TRBD1 (5 bases). V shed 5 bases and J shed 7 bases, with 14 bases lying between them. Germline-derived CDR1 and CDR2 are LNHDA and SQIVND (reference sequence). The CDR3 totals 13 residues. CDR3 loop: CASSYWGRLEAFF. The CDR3, as DNA: TGTGCCAGTAGTTATTGGGGACGGCTTGAAGCTTTCTTT.

This chain links TRBV11-2 with TRBJ2-1, with D hard to call. CDR1 SGHAT and CDR2 FQNNGV come from the germline V gene. This CDR3 is 13 amino acids long. V gave up 5 bases and J gave up 5 bases, with 10 bases separating them. The CDR3 is CASSPSQDNEQFF. As DNA, the CDR3 is TGTGCCAGCAGCCCTTCCCAGGACAATGAGCAGTTCTTC.

This clone was seen once. V and J are TRBV9 and TRBJ2-2; tentatively, D is TRBD2 (6 bases). Looked up from germline, CDR1 is SGDLS and CDR2 is YYNGEE. CDR3 length: 15 residues. The V and J ends lost 4 bases and 5 bases respectively, with 15 bases between them. CDR3 sequence (DNA): TGTGCCAGCAGCCTCGTATCAGGAGGGACCGGGGAGCTGTTTTTT. Encoded protein: CASSLVSGGTGELFF.

This rearrangement joins TRBV4-2 to TRBJ1-4; TRBD1 aligns across 9 bases. Germline trimming cut 6 bases from V and 7 bases from J; bases unmatched to any gene: 9. CDR3 length equals 15 residues. CDR1 LGHNA and CDR2 YNFKEQ come from the germline V gene. The CDR3 DNA reads TGTGCCAGCAGTCCGGAGGACAGGGGAGTTGAAAAACTGTTTTTT. Translating gives CASSPEDRGVEKLFF.

CDR3 region: CASSQESPTRDEQYF. Here the CDR3 DNA reads TGCGCCAGCAGCCAAGAATCCCCTACTAGGGACGAGCAGTACTTC. The chain couples TRBV4-1 to TRBJ2-7, with a possible D match to TRBD2 (5 bases). Germline CDR1 and CDR2: MGHRA and YSYEKL. The germline V and J ends were trimmed by 0 bases and 5 bases, with 14 bases remaining between them. The CDR3 runs to 15 residues.

Concerning this clone itself: This sample also contains other DNA sequences that code for the same CDR3. V gene TRBV7-6 combines with J gene TRBJ2-5; D is ambiguous. V lost 1 base, J lost 0 bases, and 0 bases lay in between. Per the germline V gene, CDR1 is SGHVS and CDR2 is FNYEAQ. The CDR3 consists of 12 residues. The CDR3: CASSLDQETQYF. The DNA of the CDR3 is TGTGCCAGCAGCTTAGACCAAGAGACCCAGTACTTC.

CDR3 loop: CASREINSYNEQFF. CDR3 in DNA: TGTGCCAGCAGGGAGATAAACTCCTACAATGAGCAGTTCTTC. The V call is TRBV27, the J call TRBJ2-1; no firm D call. The CDR3 is made up of 14 amino acids. Trimming pared 6 bases from V and 0 bases from J, leaving 9 bases between. Germline assignment: CDR1 MNHEY and CDR2 SMNVEV (reference sequence).

The rearrangement joins TRBV7-3 to TRBJ2-2; D ambiguous. The germline gives CDR1 SGHTA, CDR2 FQGTGA. Trimming stripped 4 bases from V and 7 bases from J, with 7 bases between. The CDR3 length is 12 residues. The DNA of the CDR3 is TGTGCCAGCAGCTCCCAAGGCGGGGAGCTGTTTTTT. It translates to CASSSQGGELFF.

This clone showed up just a few times. The gene calls are TRBV2 and TRBJ2-1, with D perhaps matching TRBD2 (5 bases). Trimming left V 10 bases short and J 7 bases short, with 8 bases between. The germline V gene has CDR1 SNHLY and CDR2 FYNNEI. The CDR3 length is 10 residues. DNA for the CDR3: TGTGCCACGACGGGGAATGAGCAGTTCTTC. Its translation is CATTGNEQFF.

The gene calls are TRBV7-9 and TRBJ2-4; 10 positions match TRBD1. This CDR3 is 19 amino acids long. CDR1 SEHNR and CDR2 FQNEAQ come from the germline V gene (reference sequence). The V segment lost 3 bases and the J segment 1 base; nucleotides outside the gene matches: 12. The CDR3 region has the DNA TGTGCCAGCAGCTTGGGGCCGGGACAGGGGTCTGAGGCCAAAAACATTCAGTACTTC. Translation gives CASSLGPGQGSEAKNIQYF.

This chain uses TRBV7-2 with TRBJ2-1, with 15 bases aligning to TRBD2. CDR3 size: 19 residues. Trimming removed 5 bases from V and 3 bases from J; junction bases left unmatched: 11. CDR1 is SGHTA, CDR2 FQGNSA, per germline. This CDR3 is CASSTPGTSGRSLYNEQFF. CDR3 nucleotide sequence: TGTGCCAGCAGCACTCCCGGGACTAGCGGGAGGAGCCTCTACAATGAGCAGTTCTTC.

CDR3 bases: TGTGCCAGCAGCGTAGGGGGAGGACTAGCAGGCGAGCAGTACTTC. This encodes CASSVGGGLAGEQYF. The chain joins TRBV9 to TRBJ2-7; 8 bases are a match to TRBD2. The CDR3 has 15 residues. Germline trimming cut 0 bases from V and 6 bases from J; bases unmatched to any gene: 8. Per germline, CDR1 SGDLS and CDR2 YYNGEE.

J is TRBJ2-2 and V is TRBV7-6; unclear D gene. In germline, CDR1 is SGHVS, CDR2 FNYEAQ. The CDR3 is 16 amino acids. V was cut by 1 base and J by 5 bases, with 14 bases left in between. For the CDR3, the DNA is TGTGCCAGCAGCTTAGGCTTGCCAGGACGGACCGGGGAGCTGTTTTTT. This gives the protein CASSLGLPGRTGELFF.

The CDR3 DNA is TGCGCCAGCAGCCAAGCCATAGGGGGCAACTATGGCTACACCTTC. Encoded protein: CASSQAIGGNYGYTF. V gene TRBV4-1 combines with J gene TRBJ1-2, with TRBD1 matching over 7 bases. The CDR3 contains 15 residues. J lost 2 bases, V lost 1 base, and 4 bases had no gene match. Germline CDR1 is MGHRA and CDR2 is YSYEKL.

The chain is built from TRBV7-9 and TRBJ2-2; weak D call: TRBD2 (5 bases). Between the trimmed V and J ends, which lost 0 bases and 7 bases, there was a span of 9 bases. This CDR3 has 14 amino acids. The germline CDR1 and CDR2 sequences are SEHNR and FQNEAQ (reference sequence). CDR3: CASSLAPGSGELFF. The CDR3 coding sequence is TGTGCCAGCAGCTTAGCCCCGGGAAGCGGGGAGCTGTTTTTT.

This chain uses TRBV19 with TRBJ2-5; the D is unclear. V shed 3 bases and J shed 2 bases, with 7 bases lying between them. This CDR3 contains 13 residues. Germline values: CDR1 LNHDA, CDR2 SQIVND (reference sequence). The CDR3 DNA sequence: TGTGCCAGTAGTATTCGTGGACAAGAGACCCAGTACTTC. Residues: CASSIRGQETQYF.

The rearrangement links TRBV13 to TRBJ2-5, with TRBD2 identical over 9 bases. Germline trimming cut 2 bases from V and 4 bases from J; bases unmatched to any gene: 2. The CDR3 loop spans 14 amino acids. The germline CDR1 and CDR2 sequences are PRHDT and FYEKMQ (reference sequence). Here the CDR3 reads CASSLLAGVETQYF. CDR3 nucleotides: TGTGCCAGCAGCTTATTAGCGGGAGTAGAGACCCAGTACTTC. The full variable domain, its missing parts supplied by reference TRBV13 and TRBJ2-5, is AAGVIQSPRHLIKEKRETATLKCYPIPRHDTVYWYQQGPGQDPQFLISFYEKMQSDKGSIPDRFSAQQFSDYHSELNMSSLELGDSALYFCASSLLAGVETQYFGPGTRLLVL.